These 32 T cell receptor beta chains were sequenced from one sample in a study of cytomegalovirus exposure and HLA in healthy donors. PCR was performed using 60 Vbeta and 13 Jbeta primers. Sequencing was performed with immunoSEQ multiplex PCR; in TCRdb, only in-frame clones are kept and a portion is missing. Among approximately 150,000 clones listed, roughly 66% were seen once. Sequencing was carried out using PBMCs. The receptors were sampled from a woman aged 60-75 years in good health and CMV-seronegative.

This clone was counted a single time. J is TRBJ2-3 and V is TRBV2; 8 bases are a match to TRBD1. The V segment lost 4 bases and the J segment 10 bases; nucleotides outside the gene matches: 13. The germline gives CDR1 SNHLY, CDR2 FYNNEI. The CDR3 sequence is 15 residues long. The CDR3 reads CASSGDRGPPNAQYF. The CDR3 coding sequence is TGTGCCAGCAGTGGAGACAGGGGTCCGCCTAACGCGCAGTATTTT.

This clone appeared once. The gene calls are TRBV10-2 and TRBJ2-5; TRBD2 agrees at 10 bases. The CDR3 is made up of 14 amino acids. Trimming took 8 bases from V and 7 from J; bases not matched to a gene: 10. Germline CDR1 WSHSY, CDR2 SAAADI. In DNA form, the CDR3 reads TGCGCCAGCCGTGGTAGCGGGGGGACGGGGACCCAGTACTTC. The encoded protein is CASRGSGGTGTQYF.

The chain is built from TRBV5-1 and TRBJ1-1, with D maybe TRBD1 (5 bases). Trimming took off 4 bases at V and 4 bases at J, with 14 bases between the two ends. The CDR3 totals 14 residues. The germline V gene encodes CDR1 SGHRS and CDR2 YFSETQ. The CDR3 nucleotides read TGCGCCAGCAGCACCGGGACTCCGGGCACTGAAGCTTTCTTT. It specifies CASSTGTPGTEAFF.

In this sample, this clone turned up once. The V call is TRBV6-5, the J call TRBJ2-2, with 7 bases aligning to TRBD2. The CDR3 length is 15 residues. Germline V gene sequence: CDR1 MNHEY, CDR2 SVGAGI. V trimming: 2 bases; J trimming: 6 bases; junction bases outside the gene matches: 6. CDR3 nucleotides: TGTGCCAGCAGTTACCCGGGGGGAAAGGCCGGGGAGCTGTTTTTT. Its translation: CASSYPGGKAGELFF.

The genes are TRBV19 and TRBJ1-5; the match to TRBD1 covers 12 bases. CDR1 is LNHDA and CDR2 is SQIVND in the germline V gene (reference sequence). The ends lost 4 bases at V and 0 bases at J; junction bases unmatched: 4. The CDR3 spans 17 residues. The DNA of the CDR3 is TGTGCCAGTAGTACCGGGACAGGGGGCGCTAGCAATCAGCCCCAGCATTTT. It encodes CASSTGTGGASNQPQHF.

This chain connects TRBV4-3 to TRBJ1-4; TRBD1 is a possible D gene (5 bases). This CDR3 contains 16 residues. V dropped 4 bases and J dropped 5 bases, with 17 bases sitting between them. Germline CDR1 LGHNA, CDR2 YSLEER. The CDR3 loop reads CASSPGAGLPNEKLFF. CDR3 sequence (DNA): TGCGCCAGCAGCCCAGGCGCGGGACTCCCGAATGAAAAACTGTTTTTT.

The CDR3, as DNA: TGTGCCAGTAGTGCAGCCGGGACTATAGGAGGAGGAAACTATGGCTACACCTTC. It yields the protein CASSAAGTIGGGNYGYTF. This chain uses TRBV19 with TRBJ1-2, with D maybe TRBD1 (5 bases). V was cut by 5 bases and J by 2 bases, with 24 bases left in between. CDR3 length: 18 amino acids. The V gene's germline CDR1 is LNHDA and CDR2 SQIVND (reference sequence). The full variable domain, in which reference TRBV19 and TRBJ1-2 provide the parts outside the CDR3, is DGGITQSPKYLFRKEGQNVTLSCEQNLNHDAMYWYRQDPGQGLRLIYYSQIVNDFQKGDIAEGYSVSREKKESFPLTVTSAQKNPTAFYLCASSAAGTIGGGNYGYTFGSGTRLTVV.

This chain joins TRBV29-1 and TRBJ2-6, with 10 positions matching TRBD1. J gave up 4 bases and V 1 base, and 10 bases lay outside the gene matches. This CDR3 has 18 amino acids. Germline CDR1 reads SQVTM; CDR2 reads ANQGSEA. The CDR3 spells CSVEVRDRGSSGANVLTF. The CDR3 coding sequence is TGCAGCGTTGAAGTTAGGGACAGGGGTTCTTCCGGGGCCAACGTCCTGACTTTC.

V and J are TRBV5-4 and TRBJ2-1; 7 nucleotides match TRBD1. Germline V CDR1 and CDR2: SGHNT, YYREEE (reference sequence). This CDR3 contains 15 residues. The J segment lost 7 bases and the V segment lost 0 bases, leaving 7 bases of the junction unmatched. As DNA, the CDR3 is TGTGCCAGCAGCTTGGGTGGGACAGTGGGGAATGAGCAGTTCTTC. Translated: CASSLGGTVGNEQFF.

CDR3 region: CASSYTGNYGYTF. The CDR3 nucleotides read TGTGCCAGCAGTTACACGGGTAACTATGGCTACACCTTC. The chain couples TRBV6-5 to TRBJ1-2; D gene ambiguous. Germline lookup yields CDR1 MNHEY and CDR2 SVGAGI. V gave up 2 bases and J gave up 1 base, with 5 bases separating them. CDR3 size: 13 residues.

In this sample, this clone turned up once. The rearrangement uses TRBV27 and TRBJ1-5; possible D gene TRBD1, 5 bases. The CDR3 sequence is 15 residues long. The V gene's germline CDR1 is MNHEY and CDR2 SMNVEV (reference sequence). V was clipped by 5 bases and J by 1 base, with 12 bases between them. CDR3 in amino acids: CASSPHQGSNQPQHF. The CDR3 DNA reads as TGTGCCAGCAGTCCCCATCAGGGAAGCAATCAGCCCCAGCATTTT.

The J gene is TRBJ2-2, the V gene TRBV12-2; TRBD2 is the table's D call, not checked against the DNA. TRBV12-2 is listed as a pseudogene. The CDR3 covers 12 residues. CDR3 nucleotide sequence: TGTGCAAGTCGCTTAATGTACGGGGAGCTGTTTTTT. Encoded protein: CASRLMYGELFF.

The genes are TRBV9 and TRBJ2-1, with TRBD1 matching over 8 bases. V lost 4 bases to trimming and J lost 8 bases; unmatched junction nucleotides: 8. Germline values: CDR1 SGDLS, CDR2 YYNGEE. The CDR3 runs 14 residues. CDR3 coding DNA: TGTGCCAGCAGCCCAGGGGGCACGGGCGATGAGCAGTTCTTC. Translation: CASSPGGTGDEQFF.

The CDR3: CASSRDRAVYEQFF. CDR3 nucleotides: TGTGCCAGCTCCCGGGACAGGGCGGTTTATGAGCAGTTCTTC. This chain links TRBV2 with TRBJ2-1, with 9 nucleotides matching TRBD1. This CDR3 is 14 amino acids long. Germline lookup yields CDR1 SNHLY and CDR2 FYNNEI. V lost 8 bases to trimming and J lost 8 bases; unmatched junction nucleotides: 10.

The V gene is TRBV7-3, the J gene TRBJ2-1; the match to TRBD2 covers 14 bases. This CDR3 contains 15 residues. CDR1 is SGHTA, CDR2 FQGTGA, per germline. The V gene end was trimmed by 4 bases and the J gene end by 10 bases; junction bases not matched to a gene: 6. CDR3 residues: CASSSQTSGGAEQFF. In DNA, the CDR3 is TGTGCCAGCAGCTCCCAGACTAGCGGGGGGGCAGAGCAGTTCTTC.

This clone was counted a single time. The chain combines TRBV7-2 with TRBJ2-7; 8 bases agree with TRBD1. The CDR3 loop spans 15 amino acids. Germline V lookup: CDR1 SGHTA, CDR2 FQGNSA. V was clipped by 3 bases and J by 0 bases; unmatched bases: 4. The CDR3: CASSFRTGTSYEQYF. The CDR3 DNA reads as TGTGCCAGCAGCTTTCGGACAGGGACCTCCTACGAGCAGTACTTC.

This clone came up once. V gene TRBV5-4 combines with J gene TRBJ2-3; 16 nucleotides match TRBD2. This CDR3 is built from 17 residues. Trimming took 4 bases from V and 1 from J; bases not matched to a gene: 3. The germline gives CDR1 SGHNT, CDR2 YYREEE (reference sequence). CDR3 sequence reads: CASSAGTSGRGTDTQYF. The CDR3 nucleotides are TGTGCCAGCAGCGCGGGGACTAGCGGGAGGGGCACAGATACGCAGTATTTT.

With respect to this clone: Germline is not matched at one junction end, which may reflect a read error. CDR3 region: CSARGGQGYSF. The CDR3 bases are TGCAGTGCAAGAGGGGGACAGGGGTATTCTTTT. The chain links TRBV20-1 to TRBJ2-3; 10 nucleotides line up with TRBD1. The CDR3 totals 11 residues. Germline CDR1 DFQATT, CDR2 SNEGSKA (reference sequence).

This clone was seen once. The chain recombines TRBV18 with TRBJ2-7, with D perhaps TRBD2 (6 bases). The CDR3 covers 13 residues. Trimming cost V 6 bases and J 3 bases, with 12 bases left between them. The V gene's germline CDR1 is KGHSH and CDR2 LQKENI. The CDR3 spells CASSPRRGYEQYF. The DNA for the CDR3 is TGTGCCAGCTCCCCCCGGAGGGGCTACGAGCAGTACTTC.

This clone was recorded a few times. The rearrangement links TRBV7-2 to TRBJ2-7; TRBD2 matches at 10 bases. The CDR3 runs to 16 residues. CDR1 and CDR2 (germline): SGHTA, FQGNSA. Trimming at V came to 5 bases and at J to 2 bases, leaving 9 bases not matched to a gene. The CDR3 region has the DNA TGTGCCAGCAGCGAGTACCGGACTAGCGGTACCTACGAGCAGTACTTC. Its translation: CASSEYRTSGTYEQYF.

A few counts support this clone. The chain is built from TRBV7-2 and TRBJ2-5; 14 bases are shared with TRBD2. Losses at the gene ends were 5 bases for V and 7 bases for J; bases not matched to a gene: 6. This CDR3 is built from 15 residues. Germline V CDR1 and CDR2: SGHTA, FQGNSA. CDR3: CASSPRLAGGGTQYF. CDR3 bases: TGTGCCAGCAGCCCGCGACTAGCGGGAGGGGGGACCCAGTACTTC.

This clone was recorded a few times. The chain has TRBV5-1 and TRBJ2-7, with TRBD1 matching over 9 bases. V shed 3 bases, J shed 6 bases, and the junction held 7 bases outside the gene matches. The CDR3 totals 14 residues. From germline, CDR1 is SGHRS and CDR2 YFSETQ. The CDR3: CASSYLQGAGEQYF. The CDR3 DNA sequence: TGCGCCAGCAGCTACCTACAGGGGGCGGGCGAGCAGTACTTC.

As concerns this clone: The junction shows a germline mismatch at one end, possibly a read error. V is TRBV5-1 and J is TRBJ2-7, with D perhaps TRBD2 (5 bases). The CDR3 covers 15 residues. Germline-derived CDR1 and CDR2 are SGHRS and YFSETQ. The CDR3 DNA sequence: TGTGCCAGCAGCTTGGGTGGAGCGGCGTTCTACGAGCAGTACTTC. Translated: CASSLGGAAFYEQYF.

This chain joins TRBV19 and TRBJ1-1; weak D call: TRBD1 (6 bases). This CDR3 has 15 amino acids. The germline V and J ends were trimmed by 9 bases and 7 bases, with 24 bases remaining between them. Germline loops: CDR1 LNHDA, CDR2 SQIVND (reference sequence). The CDR3 coding sequence is TGTGCCAGCGTCGACAGGATGGGGAAAACGAGTGAAGCTTTCTTT. As protein: CASVDRMGKTSEAFF.

On this clone itself: Other DNA sequences in this specimen translate into the identical CDR3. The chain links TRBV11-1 to TRBJ2-6; D remains unclear. Trimming stripped 0 bases from V and 2 bases from J, with 5 bases between. Per germline, CDR1 SGHAT and CDR2 FQDESV (reference sequence). The CDR3 covers 15 residues. The chain's CDR3 is CASSLASAGANVLTF. In DNA, the CDR3 is TGTGCCAGCAGCTTAGCATCGGCTGGGGCCAACGTCCTGACTTTC.

The chain has TRBV12-5 and TRBJ2-3; D ambiguous. Germline-derived CDR1 and CDR2 are LGHNT and FRNRAP. This CDR3 spans 14 amino acids. The germline V and J ends were trimmed by 1 base and 2 bases, with 7 bases remaining between them. As DNA, the CDR3 is TGTGCTAGTGGTTTGGGACACAACACAGATACGCAGTATTTT. Translation: CASGLGHNTDTQYF.

The table lists this clone with a few counts. The chain uses TRBV7-2 and TRBJ1-2; no firm D call. The length of the CDR3 is 13 residues. CDR1 is SGHTA and CDR2 is FQGNSA in the germline V gene. Deletions cut 5 bases from V and 2 bases from J, with 9 bases between. The CDR3 nucleotides read TGTGCCAGCAGCGAGGGCACCAACTATGGCTACACCTTC. Protein product: CASSEGTNYGYTF.

The gene calls are TRBV15 and TRBJ2-2; D possibly corresponds to TRBD1 (6 bases). The CDR3 contains 16 residues. CDR1 and CDR2 from the germline V gene are LNHNV and YYDKDF (reference sequence). V dropped 4 bases and J dropped 1 base, with 13 bases sitting between them. The CDR3 region is CATSITRGKNTGELFF. The CDR3 DNA reads TGTGCCACCAGCATCACCAGGGGAAAGAACACCGGGGAGCTGTTTTTT.

Worth noting for this clone: The identical CDR3 is also encoded by other nucleotide sequences in the sample. The chain combines TRBV5-1 with TRBJ2-3; D is possibly TRBD2 (6 bases). The CDR3 is 15 residues long. Trimming shortened V by 5 bases and J by 0 bases, and 13 bases separated the two germline ends. Germline assignment: CDR1 SGHRS and CDR2 YFSETQ. The CDR3 nucleotides are TGCGCCAGCAGGGGACTGGCCCTTAGCACAGATACGCAGTATTTT. This encodes CASRGLALSTDTQYF.

The J gene is TRBJ2-3, the V gene TRBV2, with no clear D. Germline CDR1 SNHLY, CDR2 FYNNEI. V was trimmed by 3 bases and J by 3 bases, leaving 13 bases between them. The CDR3 spans 15 residues. The CDR3: CASSDGPFLTDTQYF. CDR3 coding DNA: TGTGCCAGCAGTGACGGTCCCTTTTTGACAGATACGCAGTATTTT.

This chain connects TRBV5-4 to TRBJ1-1, with D unclear. CDR3 size: 14 residues. The germline CDR1 and CDR2 sequences are SGHNT and YYREEE (reference sequence). V was trimmed by 3 bases and J by 3 bases, leaving 12 bases between them. The CDR3 coding sequence is TGTGCCAGCAGCTCCCCGGGGTCTCACACTGAAGCTTTCTTT. It is translated as CASSSPGSHTEAFF.

The chain joins TRBV27 to TRBJ2-1; D perhaps matches TRBD2 (5 bases). V lost 2 bases, J lost 12 bases, and 14 bases lay in between. The CDR3 is 13 residues long. The germline CDR1 and CDR2 sequences are MNHEY and SMNVEV (reference sequence). CDR3 bases: TGTGCCAGCAGTTTAAGACACTTAGCGAGGCAGTTCTTC. It encodes CASSLRHLARQFF.